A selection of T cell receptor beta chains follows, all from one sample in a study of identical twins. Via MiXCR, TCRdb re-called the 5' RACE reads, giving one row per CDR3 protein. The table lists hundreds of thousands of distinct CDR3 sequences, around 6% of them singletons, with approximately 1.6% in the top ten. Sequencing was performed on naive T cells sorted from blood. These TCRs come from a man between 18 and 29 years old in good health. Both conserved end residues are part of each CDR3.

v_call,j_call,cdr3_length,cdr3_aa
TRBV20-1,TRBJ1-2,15,CSARDRGMGVWGYTF
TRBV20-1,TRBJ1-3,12,CSGTALGNTIYF
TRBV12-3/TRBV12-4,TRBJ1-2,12,CASTPGQPGYTF
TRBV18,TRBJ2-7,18,CASSPKPIQGGWIYEQYF
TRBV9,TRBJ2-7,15,CASSTLAGPPYEQYF
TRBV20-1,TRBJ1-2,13,CSAERRPFGGYTF
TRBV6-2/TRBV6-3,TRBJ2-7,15,CASSLSGQIHYEQYF
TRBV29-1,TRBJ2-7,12,CSYREYRGEQYF
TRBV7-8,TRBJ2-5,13,CASSSRAYETQYF
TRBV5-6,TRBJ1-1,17,CASSWGTGVLMNTEAFF
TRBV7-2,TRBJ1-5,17,CASSLVGTPGSNQPQHF
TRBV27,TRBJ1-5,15,CASSLYSGTVWPQHF